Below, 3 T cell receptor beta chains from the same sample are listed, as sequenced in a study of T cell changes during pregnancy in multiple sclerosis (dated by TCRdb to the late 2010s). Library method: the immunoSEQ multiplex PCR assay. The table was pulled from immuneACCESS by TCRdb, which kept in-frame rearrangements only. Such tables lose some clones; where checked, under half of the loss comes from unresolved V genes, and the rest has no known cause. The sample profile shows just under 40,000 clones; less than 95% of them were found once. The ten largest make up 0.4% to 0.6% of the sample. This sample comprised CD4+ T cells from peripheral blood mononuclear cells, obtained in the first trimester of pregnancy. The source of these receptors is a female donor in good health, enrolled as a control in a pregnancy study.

CDR3 in amino acids: CASSQEGSGYEQYF. Written as DNA, the CDR3 is TGCGCCAGCAGCCAAGAGGGTAGCGGCTACGAGCAGTACTTC. The J gene is TRBJ2-7, the V gene TRBV4-1; TRBD2 is a possible D gene (6 bases). V lost 0 bases and J lost 3, with 9 bases in between. The CDR3 has 14 amino acids. In germline, CDR1 is MGHRA, CDR2 YSYEKL.

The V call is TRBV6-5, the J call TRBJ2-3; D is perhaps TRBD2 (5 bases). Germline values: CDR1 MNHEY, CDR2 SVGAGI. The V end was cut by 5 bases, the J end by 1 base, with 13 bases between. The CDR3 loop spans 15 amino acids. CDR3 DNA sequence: TGTGCCAGCAGTCGTACTAGGATAGGCACAGATACGCAGTATTTT. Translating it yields CASSRTRIGTDTQYF.

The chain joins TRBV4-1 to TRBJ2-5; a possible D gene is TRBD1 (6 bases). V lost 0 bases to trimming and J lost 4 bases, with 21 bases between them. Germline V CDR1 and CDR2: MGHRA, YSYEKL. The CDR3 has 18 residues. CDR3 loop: CASSQDPSASGAGETQYF. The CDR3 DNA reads TGCGCCAGCAGCCAAGACCCAAGCGCCTCAGGGGCAGGAGAGACCCAGTACTTC.